This T cell receptor (beta chain) came from a study of blood T cell repertoires in COVID-19 (dated by TCRdb to 2018 to 2021). About the study as a whole: Samples from collaborators originated in the United States, Italy and Spain and spanned both the acute and convalescent phases of COVID-19. The material from the prospective study consisted of cDNA or gDNA derived from T cells, B-cell-depleted T cells, or PBMCs. The dataset comprised deeply sampled blood TCRbeta repertoires from subjects exposed to, actively infected with, or recovered from COVID-19. The repertoires were made available in a free public database intended to serve as a resource for research on the immune response to SARS-CoV-2. Samples were obtained from the ongoing ImmuneRACE study (first 160 participants) and from over 1,000 subjects provided by 6 global collaborators. The sample metadata nearly always contained a de-identified subject ID, COVID-19 status, age in years and sex. Where available, HLA class I and class II types were taken from metadata supplied by the sample provider and were not determined by assay-based typing.

Comment on this clone: Its antigen is still unknown. Per-base qualities were not stored, and no clone one base away is much larger.

CDR3 length: 14 amino acids, cysteine to phenylalanine. The only DNA kept is the CDR3, 42 bases in frame from the first base. Relative to germline, V is 8 bases shorter and J is 0 bases shorter, with 11 bases between their ends. The germline V gene encodes CDR1 MDHEN and CDR2 SYDVKM. Another Seattle source contributed samples from volunteer blood donors who had recovered from COVID-19. Whole blood was collected in K2EDTA tubes by collaborating institutions according to the institutions' own protocols. For TCRbeta analysis, collaborators shipped samples in one of three forms: frozen whole blood, isolated PBMCs, or DNA extracted from either of those sample types. TCRbeta CDR3 regions were amplified from genomic DNA using the immunoSEQ Assay, a bias-controlled multiplex PCR. The original pipeline was this. The number of nucleated cells in each sample was estimated by amplification of reference gene primers within the assay. Sequence reads were collapsed and filtered to measure the absolute abundance of every unique TCRbeta CDR3 rearrangement. For each sample, productive Simpson clonality was calculated by taking the square root of Simpson's diversity index across productive rearrangements. Drawn from immuneACCESS, this table holds only the in-frame rearrangements with V and J called that TCRdb kept. Clones are partly lost; checked studies trace under half to an unresolved V gene and leave the rest unexplained. V and J calls and clone size are given by that table; D and trimming were obtained from the DNA. The sample table holds nearly 250,000 clones, of which 86% were seen once. Together, the top ten hold around 1.6% of the sample.

Points the paper makes about the study in general: The quantity of clinical and demographic metadata differed by source and by participant and was supplied without curation.

This clonotype originated in a woman in her fifties or sixties who had recovered from COVID-19. Sequenced: peripheral blood. The chain is assembled from TRBV28 and TRBJ1-5, with the D gene call left open. CDR3 reads: CASLPSGSNQPQHF. The nucleotides are TGTGCCAGCCTCCCCTCGGGTAGCAATCAGCCCCAGCATTTT.